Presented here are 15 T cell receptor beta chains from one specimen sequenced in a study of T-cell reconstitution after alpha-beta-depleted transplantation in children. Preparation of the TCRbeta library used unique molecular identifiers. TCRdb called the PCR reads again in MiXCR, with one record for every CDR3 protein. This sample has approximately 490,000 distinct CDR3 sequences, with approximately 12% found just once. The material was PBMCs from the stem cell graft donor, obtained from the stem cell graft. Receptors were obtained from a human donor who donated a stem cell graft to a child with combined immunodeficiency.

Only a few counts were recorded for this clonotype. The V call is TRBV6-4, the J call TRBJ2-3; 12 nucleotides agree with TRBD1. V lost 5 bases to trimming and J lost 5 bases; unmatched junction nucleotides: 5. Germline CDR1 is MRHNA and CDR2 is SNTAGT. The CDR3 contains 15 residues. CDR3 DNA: TGTGCCAGCAGTCCCGGGACAGGGGGCTTAGATACGCAGTATTTT. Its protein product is CASSPGTGGLDTQYF.

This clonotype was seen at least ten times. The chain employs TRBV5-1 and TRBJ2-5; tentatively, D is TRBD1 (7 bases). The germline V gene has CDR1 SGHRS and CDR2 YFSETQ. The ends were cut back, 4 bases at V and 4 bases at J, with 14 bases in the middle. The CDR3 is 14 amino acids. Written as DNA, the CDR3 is TGCGCCAGCAGCACGGGGGACAGTGGAGAGACCCAGTACTTC. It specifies CASSTGDSGETQYF.

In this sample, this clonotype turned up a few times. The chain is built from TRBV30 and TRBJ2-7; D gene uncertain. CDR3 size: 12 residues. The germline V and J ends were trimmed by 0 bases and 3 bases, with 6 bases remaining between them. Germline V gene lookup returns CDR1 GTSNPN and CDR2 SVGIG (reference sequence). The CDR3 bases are TGTGCCTGGAGTGTTGGTCGCTACGAGCAGTACTTC. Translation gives CAWSVGRYEQYF.

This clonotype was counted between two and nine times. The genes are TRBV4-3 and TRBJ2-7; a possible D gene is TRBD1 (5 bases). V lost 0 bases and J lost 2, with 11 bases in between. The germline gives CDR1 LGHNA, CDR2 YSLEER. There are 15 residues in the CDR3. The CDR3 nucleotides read TGCGCCAGCAGCCAAGATGCAGGGTTTACCTACGAGCAGTACTTC. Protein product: CASSQDAGFTYEQYF.

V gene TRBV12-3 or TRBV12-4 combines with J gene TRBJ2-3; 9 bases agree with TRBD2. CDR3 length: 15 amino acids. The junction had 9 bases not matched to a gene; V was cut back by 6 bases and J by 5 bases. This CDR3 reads CASRPPAGGVDTQYF. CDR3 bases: TGTGCCAGCAGGCCCCCAGCGGGGGGTGTAGATACGCAGTATTTT.

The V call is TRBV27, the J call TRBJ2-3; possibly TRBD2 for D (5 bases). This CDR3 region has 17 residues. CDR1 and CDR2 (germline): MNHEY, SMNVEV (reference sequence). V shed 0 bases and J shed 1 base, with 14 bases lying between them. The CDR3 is CASSLSDPWGGTDTQYF. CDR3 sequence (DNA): TGTGCCAGCAGTTTATCGGACCCCTGGGGAGGCACAGATACGCAGTATTTT.

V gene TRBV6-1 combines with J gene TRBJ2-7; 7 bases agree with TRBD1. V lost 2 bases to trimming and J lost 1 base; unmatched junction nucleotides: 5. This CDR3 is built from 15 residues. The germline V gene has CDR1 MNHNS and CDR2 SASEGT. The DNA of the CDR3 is TGTGCCAGCAGTGAACGAACAGGGGTTTCCTACGAGCAGTACTTC. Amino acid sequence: CASSERTGVSYEQYF.

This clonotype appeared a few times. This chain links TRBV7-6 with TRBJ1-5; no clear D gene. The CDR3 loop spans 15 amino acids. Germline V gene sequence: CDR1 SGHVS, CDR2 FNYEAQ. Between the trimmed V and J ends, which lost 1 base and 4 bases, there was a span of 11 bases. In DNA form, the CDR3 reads TGTGCCAGCAGCTTAGATGGCTGGGGAAATCAGCCCCAGCATTTT. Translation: CASSLDGWGNQPQHF.

CDR3 region: CASSFGPRSNQPQHF. CDR3 nucleotide sequence: TGTGCCAGCAGTTTCGGCCCTCGGAGCAATCAGCCCCAGCATTTT. The chain has TRBV12-3 or TRBV12-4 and TRBJ1-5; D call uncertain. With 3 bases removed from V and 1 base from J, the gap between germline ends came to 10 bases. This CDR3 is 15 amino acids long.

CDR3 amino acids: CASSLVGDGNTIYF. The CDR3, as DNA: TGCGCCAGCAGCCTTGTGGGGGATGGAAACACCATATATTTT. V is TRBV5-1 and J is TRBJ1-3; D is possibly TRBD1 (5 bases). The V gene's germline CDR1 is SGHRS and CDR2 YFSETQ. V gave up 4 bases and J gave up 3 bases, with 11 bases separating them. The CDR3 loop spans 14 amino acids.

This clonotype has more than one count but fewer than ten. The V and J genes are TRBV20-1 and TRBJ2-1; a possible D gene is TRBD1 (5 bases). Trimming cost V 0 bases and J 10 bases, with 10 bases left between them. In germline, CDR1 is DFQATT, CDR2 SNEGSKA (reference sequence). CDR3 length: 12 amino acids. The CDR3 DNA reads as TGCAGTGCTAGAGATCTGGGGCAGGAGCAGTTCTTC. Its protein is CSARDLGQEQFF.

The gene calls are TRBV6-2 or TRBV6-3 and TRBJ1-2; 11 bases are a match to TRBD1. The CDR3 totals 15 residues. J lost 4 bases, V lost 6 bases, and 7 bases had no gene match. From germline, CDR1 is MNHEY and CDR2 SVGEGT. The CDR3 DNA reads TGTGCCAGCAGACAGGACAGGGGGCGCGGCTATGGCTACACCTTC. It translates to CASRQDRGRGYGYTF.

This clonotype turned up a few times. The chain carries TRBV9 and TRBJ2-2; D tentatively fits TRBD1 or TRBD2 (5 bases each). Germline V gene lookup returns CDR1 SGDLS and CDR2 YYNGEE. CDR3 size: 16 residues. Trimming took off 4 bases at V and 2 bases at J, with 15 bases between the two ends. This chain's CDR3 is CASSINRDHNTGELFF. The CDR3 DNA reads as TGTGCCAGCAGCATTAACCGGGACCATAACACCGGGGAGCTGTTTTTT.

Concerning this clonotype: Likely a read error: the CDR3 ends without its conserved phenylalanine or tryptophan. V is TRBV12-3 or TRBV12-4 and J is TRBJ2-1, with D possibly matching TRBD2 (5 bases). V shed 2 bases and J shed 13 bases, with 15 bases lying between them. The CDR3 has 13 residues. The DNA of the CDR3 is TGTGCCAGCAGTTTATTCGCTAGCCCATCACAGTTCTGC. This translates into CASSLFASPSQFC.

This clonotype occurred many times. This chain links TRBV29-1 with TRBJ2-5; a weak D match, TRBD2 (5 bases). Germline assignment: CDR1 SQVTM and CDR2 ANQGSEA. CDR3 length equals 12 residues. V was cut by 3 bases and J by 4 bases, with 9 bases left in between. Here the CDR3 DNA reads TGCAGCGTTGAGAGTGGAGGAGAGACCCAGTACTTC. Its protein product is CSVESGGETQYF.